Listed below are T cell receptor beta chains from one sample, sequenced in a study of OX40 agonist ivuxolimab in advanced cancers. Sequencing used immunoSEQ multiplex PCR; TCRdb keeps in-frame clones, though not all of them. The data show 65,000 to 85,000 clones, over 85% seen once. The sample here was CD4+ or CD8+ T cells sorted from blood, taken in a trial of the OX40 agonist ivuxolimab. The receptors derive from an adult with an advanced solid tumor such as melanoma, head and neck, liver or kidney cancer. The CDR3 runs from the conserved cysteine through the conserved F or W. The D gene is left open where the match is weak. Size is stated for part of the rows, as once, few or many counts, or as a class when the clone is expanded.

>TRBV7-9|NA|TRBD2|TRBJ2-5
TGTGCCAGCAGCTGGACTAGCGGGGGGGGCTCATGGGAGACCCAGTACTTC
CASSWTSGGGSWETQYF
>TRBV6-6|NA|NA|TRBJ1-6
TGTGCCAGCAGTTTCCAGGTCAATTCACCCCTCCACTTT
CASSFQVNSPLHF
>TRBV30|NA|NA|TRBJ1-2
TGTGCCTGGAGTGTCAATGACTATGGCTACACCTTC
CAWSVNDYGYTF
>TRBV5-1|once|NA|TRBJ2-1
TGCGCCAGCAGCTTGTCAGGGGGAGGATACAATGAGCAGTTCTTC
CASSLSGGGYNEQFF
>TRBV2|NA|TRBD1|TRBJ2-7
TGTGCCAGCAGGCCGGGACAGCCCACCTACGAGCAGTACTTC
CASRPGQPTYEQYF
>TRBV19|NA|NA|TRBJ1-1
TGTGCCAGTAGTATTCGAGGGGCTGAAGCTTTCTTT
CASSIRGAEAFF
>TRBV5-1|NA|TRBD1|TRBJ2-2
TGCGCCAGCAGCCCGGGACAGTCGAACACCGGGGAGCTGTTTTTT
CASSPGQSNTGELFF
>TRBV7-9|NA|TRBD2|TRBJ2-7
TGTGCCAGCAGCTTAGAGGCGGGGGGCCTCTACGAGCAGTACTTC
CASSLEAGGLYEQYF
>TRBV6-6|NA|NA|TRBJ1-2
TGTGCCAGCACCTACGAGCCCGGGCAGTACTATGGCTACACCTTC
CASTYEPGQYYGYTF
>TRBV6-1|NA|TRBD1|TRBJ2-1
TGTGCCAGCATGACCGACAGGGATCGCAATTATGAGCAGTTCTTC
CASMTDRDRNYEQFF
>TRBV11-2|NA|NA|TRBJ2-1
TGTGCCAGCAGCTCAGGACCGGGAGCTAGCTATGAGCAGTTCTTC
CASSSGPGASYEQFF
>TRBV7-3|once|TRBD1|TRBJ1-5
TGTGCCAGCAGCTCGCAGGGGGGCCAGCCCCAGCATTTT
CASSSQGGQPQHF
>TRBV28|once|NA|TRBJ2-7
TGTGCCAGCAGGCGGGTAGCCGAGCAGTACTTC
CASRRVAEQYF
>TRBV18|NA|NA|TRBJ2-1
TGTGCCAGCTTCCGGAGACAGGACAATGAGCAGTTCTTC
CASFRRQDNEQFF
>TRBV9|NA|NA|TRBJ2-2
TGTGCCAGCAGGATCTCGGGGAACACCGGGGAGCTGTTTTTT
CASRISGNTGELFF
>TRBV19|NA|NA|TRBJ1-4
TGTGCCAGTAGTATTAGTTGGACCTCTAATGAAAAACTGTTTTTT
CASSISWTSNEKLFF
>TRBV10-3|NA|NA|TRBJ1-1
TGTGCCATCAGTGGACCCCCGGGCAGGGGGAACACTGAAGCTTTCTTT
CAISGPPGRGNTEAFF
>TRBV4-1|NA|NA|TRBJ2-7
TGCGCCAGCAGCCAAGGCGTTAGTTATCCCTACGAGCAGTACTTC
CASSQGVSYPYEQYF
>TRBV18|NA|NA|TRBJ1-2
TGTGCCAGCTCATTCCGGGAGAGGGATGGCTACACCTTC
CASSFRERDGYTF
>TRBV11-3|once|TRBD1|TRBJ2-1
TGTGCCAGCAGCTATGGACAGGCGCACTACAATGAGCAGTTCTTC
CASSYGQAHYNEQFF
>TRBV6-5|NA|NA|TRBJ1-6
TGTGCCAGCAGTTACGAAGGGTTCTCACCCCTCCACTTT
CASSYEGFSPLHF
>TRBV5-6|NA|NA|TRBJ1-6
TGTGCCAGCAGCTTGGTGACAGGAGGCCCATCACCCCTCCACTTT
CASSLVTGGPSPLHF
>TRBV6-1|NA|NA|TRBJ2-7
TGTGCCAGCAGGCGGACAGATAGGTTGTACGAGCAGTACTTC
CASRRTDRLYEQYF
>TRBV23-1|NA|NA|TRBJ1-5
TGCGCCAGCAGTCCTCCGTTTCGGGGTAGCAATCAGCCCCAGCATTTT
CASSPPFRGSNQPQHF
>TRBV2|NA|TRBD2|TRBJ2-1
TGTGCCAGCAGTGTTGGACTAGCGGGGGGCAATGAGCAGTTCTTC
CASSVGLAGGNEQFF
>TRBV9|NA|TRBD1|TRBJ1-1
TGTGCCAGCGGGTTGGGCCCGGGACAGGGGAACACTGAAGCTTTCTTT
CASGLGPGQGNTEAFF
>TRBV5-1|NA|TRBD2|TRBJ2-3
TGCGCCAGCAATGAGCGGGGGTCCACAGATACGCAGTATTTT
CASNERGSTDTQYF
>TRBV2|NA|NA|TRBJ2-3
TGTGCCAGCAGTGACACCTCTAGCACAGATACGCAGTATTTT
CASSDTSSTDTQYF
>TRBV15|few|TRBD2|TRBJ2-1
TGTGCCACCAGCAGAGGGACTAGCGGGAACAATGAGCAGTTCTTC
CATSRGTSGNNEQFF
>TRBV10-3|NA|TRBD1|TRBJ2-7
TGTGCCATCAATGAGGGACAGCCCTACGAGCAGTACTTC
CAINEGQPYEQYF
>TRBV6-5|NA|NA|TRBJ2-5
TGTGCCAGCAGCAGCGGATATCAAGAGACCCAGTACTTC
CASSSGYQETQYF